This TCR beta chain was sequenced for a study of blood T cell repertoires in COVID-19. This CDR3 has 12 residues. The V and J ends lost 5 bases and 6 bases respectively, with 10 bases between them. Germline lookup yields CDR1 LNHDA and CDR2 SQIVND (reference sequence). Repertoires were generated with immunoSEQ multiplex PCR, while TCRdb's copy carries only in-frame clones and drops some. The sample holds 90,000 to 150,000 clones, 75% to 85% seen once. This clone was observed a single time. This receptor was taken from an elderly woman with acute or convalescent COVID-19. Sequencing was carried out using peripheral blood. J is TRBJ1-2 and V is TRBV19; D uncertain. Here the CDR3 reads CASSPTRHGYTF. In DNA form, the CDR3 reads TGTGCCAGTAGTCCGACAAGACATGGCTACACCTTC.